This TCR beta chain was documented in a study of OX40 agonist ivuxolimab in advanced cancers. With regard to the full study: The costimulatory receptor OX40 (CD134) was targeted by ivuxolimab, a fully human IgG2 agonistic monoclonal antibody. Intravenous ivuxolimab was administered to patients every 2 weeks at six dose levels: 0.01, 0.1, 0.3, 1.5, 3 and 10 mg/kg. Of the 50 to 55 dose-escalation patients, hepatocellular carcinoma was present in approximately 20, melanoma in roughly 15, renal cell carcinoma in 9 and head and neck cancer in 9. A male proportion of 82.7% and a mean age of approximately 60 years, ranging from 23 to 79, were recorded for the dose-escalation cohort. Prior anti-PD-1, anti-PD-L1 or anti-CTLA-4 therapy was permitted, and checkpoint inhibitors had been received by around 39% of dose-escalation patients. Partial responses occurred in three dose-escalation patients: two with cutaneous melanoma and one with hepatocellular carcinoma. The point of sequencing TCRbeta in the periphery was to test whether ivuxolimab changed TCR sequence diversity and drove clonal T-cell expansion. The paper reports the monotherapy dose-escalation portion (N = 52 patients) of the phase I ivuxolimab trial.

Overall study outcomes, separate from this receptor: At doses from 0.1 to 3.0 mg/kg, clonal expansion was seen in both CD4+ and CD8+ blood T cells between baseline and week 6. Low levels of normalized T-cell clonal expansion were also seen in some nonresponding patients. Antigen specificity was not determined for the clonally expanded peripheral T cells. On average, CD8+ T cells showed more expanded clones than CD4+ T cells after ivuxolimab. In the 0.1-3.0 mg/kg groups, partial responders had among the lowest normalized peripheral clonal expansion, particularly in CD8+ T cells.

For sequencing of the TCRbeta CDR3 region, genomic DNA was extracted from the sorted cells. The immunoSEQ Assay was used for sequencing of TCRbeta CDR3 regions. In TCRdb, the immuneACCESS table is reduced to in-frame sequences with V and J assigned. These tables do not hold every clone; where another copy was compared, an unresolved V gene accounts for under half, and the others remain unexplained. The sample table records about 80,000 clones; 80% to 90% of these occur just once. Around 5.5% of the sample goes to the ten largest clones. This clone was picked up one time. It lacks a known antigen. Per-base qualities were not stored, and no clone one base away is much larger. The CDR3 runs 15 amino acids, cysteine and phenylalanine included. Of all the DNA, just the CDR3 is kept, 45 bases in frame from base 1. V has 0 bases trimmed and J has 3 bases trimmed; junction bases matching no gene number 4. From a lookup of the germline V gene, CDR1 and CDR2 are MGHRA and YSYEKL.

The trial excluded patients who had a history of autoimmune disease or were on systemic immunosuppression. In every dose cohort, peripheral blood was drawn for TCR sequencing at baseline, cycle 4 day 1, and cycle 7 day 1. Samples came from an open-label, multicenter, first-in-human phase I dose-escalation trial of ivuxolimab. Adults with locally advanced or metastatic melanoma, renal cell, hepatocellular, or head and neck squamous cell carcinoma were enrolled in the trial. Before TCR sequencing, CD4+ T cells and CD8+ T cells from peripheral blood were sorted into separate populations. Sequences were derived from CD4+ or CD8+ T cells sorted from blood, sampled in a trial of the OX40 agonist ivuxolimab. The sequence came from an adult with an advanced solid tumor such as melanoma, head and neck, liver or kidney cancer. The receptor chain draws on TRBV4-1 and TRBJ2-7, with 8 middle bases fitting TRBD2. The DNA reads TGCGCCAGCAGCCAAGAGGGGACTAGAGGCTACGAGCAGTACTTC. Its translation reads: CASSQEGTRGYEQYF.